This TCR beta chain was obtained from a study of blood T cell repertoires in COVID-19. For the study at large: The United States, Italy and Spain supplied acute and convalescent COVID-19 samples. PBMCs, B-cell-depleted T cells, or T cells were the source of the cDNA or gDNA that made up the material.

In the original analysis: Amplifying reference gene primers gave estimates of nucleated cell counts. Here immunoSEQ multiplex PCR was the method, and the copy in TCRdb shows in-frame clones only, minus some. V and J calls and clone size follow that table, whereas D and trimming were derived from the DNA. The sample lists just under 300,000 clones, 70% to 90% seen once, with around 1.2% in the top ten. In germline, CDR1 is SGHVS, CDR2 FQNEAQ. V was pared by 3 bases and J by 6 bases, with 6 bases of the junction left unmatched. The CDR3 extends over 14 amino acids. The TCR was taken from a man in his sixties or seventies with acute or convalescent COVID-19. The chain carries TRBV7-8 and TRBJ2-7, with 9 bases lining up with TRBD1. Material: peripheral blood. CDR3 in DNA: TGTGCCAGCAGCTTCGTGGGACAGGGATCCGAGCAGTACTTC. Its protein product is CASSFVGQGSEQYF. The whole variable domain, filled in from reference TRBV7-8 and TRBJ2-7, reads GAGVSQSPRYKVAKRGQDVALRCDPISGHVSLFWYQQALGQGPEFLTYFQNEAQLDKSGLPSDRFFAERPEGSVSTLKIQRTQQEDSAVYLCASSFVGQGSEQYFGPGTRLTVT.